These T cell receptor beta chains were read from a single sample in a study of blood T cell repertoires in COVID-19. Clones were read by immunoSEQ multiplex PCR, and TCRdb kept only the in-frame ones, dropping some. The sample has about 240,000 clones; approximately 87% are singletons. Sequencing was carried out using peripheral blood. The receptors were sampled from a man in his sixties with acute or convalescent COVID-19. Both conserved end residues are part of each CDR3. The D gene is left open where the match is weak. Some rows mark clone size as missing; the rest say once, few, many or name a class of expanded clone.

J gene: TRBJ2-7; V gene: TRBV7-7; clone size: .; D gene: TRBD2; CDR3 protein: CASSLAVAGVDEQYF; CDR3 DNA: TGTGCTAGCAGCTTAGCGGTCGCGGGAGTCGACGAGCAGTACTTC
J gene: TRBJ1-2; V gene: TRBV5-4; clone size: .; D gene: TRBD1; CDR3 protein: CASSPTTGGNYGYTF; CDR3 DNA: TGTGCCAGCAGCCCGACTACAGGGGGGAACTATGGCTACACCTTC
J gene: TRBJ1-5; V gene: TRBV3-1/TRBV3-2; clone size: once; D gene: TRBD1; CDR3 protein: CASSQDARGPNQPQHF; CDR3 DNA: TGTGCCAGCAGCCAAGACGCCAGGGGGCCCAATCAGCCCCAGCATTTT
J gene: TRBJ2-1; V gene: TRBV7-8; clone size: .; D gene: TRBD2; CDR3 protein: CASSPGTSVYNEQFF; CDR3 DNA: TGTGCCAGCAGCCCCGGGACTAGCGTTTACAATGAGCAGTTCTTC
J gene: TRBJ2-7; V gene: TRBV7-9; clone size: .; D gene: .; CDR3 protein: CASSGRGSYEQYF; CDR3 DNA: TGTGCCAGCAGCGGACGGGGCTCCTACGAGCAGTACTTC
J gene: TRBJ2-2; V gene: TRBV2; clone size: .; D gene: .; CDR3 protein: CALRGTTNTGELFF; CDR3 DNA: TGTGCCCTCCGGGGGACGACGAACACCGGGGAGCTGTTTTTT
J gene: TRBJ1-4; V gene: TRBV28; clone size: .; D gene: .; CDR3 protein: CASSALGATNEKLFF; CDR3 DNA: TGTGCCAGCAGTGCCCTCGGTGCAACTAATGAAAAACTGTTTTTT
J gene: TRBJ2-3; V gene: TRBV5-4; clone size: once; D gene: TRBD2; CDR3 protein: CASSSSSGRSTDTQYF; CDR3 DNA: TGTGCCAGCAGCTCATCTAGCGGGAGAAGCACAGATACGCAGTATTTT
J gene: TRBJ2-7; V gene: TRBV15; clone size: .; D gene: TRBD1; CDR3 protein: CATSRAGQGDHEQYF; CDR3 DNA: TGTGCCACCAGCAGAGCGGGCCAGGGGGACCACGAGCAGTACTTC
J gene: TRBJ1-1; V gene: TRBV6-5; clone size: .; D gene: TRBD1; CDR3 protein: CASSQGGRNTEAFF; CDR3 DNA: TGTGCCAGCAGTCAGGGGGGACGGAACACTGAAGCTTTCTTT
J gene: TRBJ1-1; V gene: TRBV4-1; clone size: once; D gene: TRBD1; CDR3 protein: CASSQIQGRRTEAFF; CDR3 DNA: TGCGCCAGCAGCCAAATACAGGGGAGGAGGACTGAAGCTTTCTTT
J gene: TRBJ2-3; V gene: TRBV19; clone size: .; D gene: TRBD2; CDR3 protein: CASRMVSGRGSDTQYF; CDR3 DNA: TGTGCCAGTAGGATGGTTAGCGGGAGAGGATCAGATACGCAGTATTTT
J gene: TRBJ1-2; V gene: TRBV28; clone size: few; D gene: TRBD1; CDR3 protein: CASSQQGNYGYTF; CDR3 DNA: TGTGCCAGCAGTCAACAGGGGAACTATGGCTACACCTTC
J gene: TRBJ1-4; V gene: TRBV28; clone size: .; D gene: .; CDR3 protein: CASRMGGGKLFF; CDR3 DNA: TGTGCCAGCAGGATGGGGGGGGGAAAACTGTTTTTT
J gene: TRBJ2-5; V gene: TRBV24-1; clone size: .; D gene: TRBD1; CDR3 protein: CATSDRDRGGTETQYF; CDR3 DNA: TGTGCCACCAGTGATCGGGACAGGGGAGGTACAGAGACCCAGTACTTC
J gene: TRBJ2-5; V gene: TRBV19; clone size: .; D gene: .; CDR3 protein: CASSSGSQETQYF; CDR3 DNA: TGTGCCAGTAGTTCCGGGTCCCAAGAGACCCAGTACTTC
J gene: TRBJ1-6; V gene: TRBV18; clone size: .; D gene: TRBD1; CDR3 protein: CASSQDRVENSPLHF; CDR3 DNA: TGTGCCAGCTCACAGGACAGGGTAGAGAATTCACCCCTCCACTTT